The 15 T cell receptor beta chains below all came from one sample that was sequenced in a study of shared clonotypes between healthy human individuals. The repertoire was sequenced with immunoSEQ multiplex PCR; TCRdb's copy has only in-frame clones and lacks some. The sample includes around 2.1 million clones, approximately 95% of them seen just once. The source material was naive CD4+ T cells sorted from blood. Subset: CD45RA+ positively selected. These receptors all stem from a man aged 18-30 years in good health.

The V gene is TRBV10-3, the J gene TRBJ2-7; D is undetermined. This CDR3 is built from 13 residues. The germline CDR1 and CDR2 sequences are ENHRY and SYGVKD. V lost 4 bases and J lost 0, with 7 bases in between. The CDR3 DNA follows: TGTGCCATCAGTGCCAAGGTCTCCTACGAGCAGTACTTC. This encodes CAISAKVSYEQYF.

V usage is TRBV7-8 and J usage is TRBJ1-6, with 10 positions matching TRBD1. CDR3 size: 14 residues. J was trimmed by 9 bases and V by 3 bases; bases with no gene match: 2. The germline gives CDR1 SGHVS, CDR2 FQNEAQ. The CDR3 sequence is CASSLGQGFSPLHF. The CDR3 DNA follows: TGTGCCAGCAGCTTGGGACAGGGGTTTTCACCCCTCCACTTT.

V gene TRBV2 combines with J gene TRBJ1-1, with 8 bases matching TRBD1. CDR1 and CDR2 from the germline V gene are SNHLY and FYNNEI. J gave up 6 bases and V 8 bases, and 5 bases lay outside the gene matches. The CDR3 has 12 amino acids. CDR3 nucleotides: TGTGCCAGCGGACAGGGAGTAGCTGAAGCTTTCTTT. This gives the protein CASGQGVAEAFF.

In this sample, this clone turned up once. The chain links TRBV30 to TRBJ1-6; 10 bases agree with TRBD1. The V segment lost 1 base and the J segment 10 bases; nucleotides outside the gene matches: 4. Germline V lookup: CDR1 GTSNPN, CDR2 SVGIG (reference sequence). The CDR3 has 14 amino acids. This CDR3 reads CAWSETGGSSPLHF. CDR3 in DNA: TGTGCCTGGAGTGAGACAGGGGGCTCCTCACCCCTCCACTTT.

V gene TRBV7-2 combines with J gene TRBJ2-7; 11 nucleotides agree with TRBD2. The J segment lost 6 bases and the V segment lost 5 bases, leaving 9 bases of the junction unmatched. Germline CDR1 and CDR2: SGHTA and FQGNSA. The CDR3 contains 15 residues. CDR3 nucleotide sequence: TGTGCCAGCAGCGCTCTAGCGGGAGGTTTGGGCGAGCAGTACTTC. This translates into CASSALAGGLGEQYF.

The chain is built from TRBV9 and TRBJ2-7; D perhaps matches TRBD1 (6 bases). The CDR3 loop spans 15 amino acids. V lost 0 bases and J lost 4, with 14 bases in between. The germline gives CDR1 SGDLS, CDR2 YYNGEE. The CDR3 DNA follows: TGTGCCAGCAGCGTAGAGATGGCAGGGGAATACGAGCAGTACTTC. This translates into CASSVEMAGEYEQYF.

The V gene is TRBV5-1, the J gene TRBJ2-4; TRBD2 agrees at 9 bases. J gave up 5 bases and V 3 bases, and 3 bases lay outside the gene matches. The CDR3 spans 14 residues. The germline V gene encodes CDR1 SGHRS and CDR2 YFSETQ. Here the CDR3 DNA reads TGCGCCAGCAGCTATAGCGGGAGTGAAAACATTCAGTACTTC. This translates into CASSYSGSENIQYF.

About this clone itself: Distinct nucleotide sequences in the sample also encode this CDR3. V gene TRBV10-3 combines with J gene TRBJ2-1; maybe TRBD2 (7 bases). Trimming shortened V by 4 bases and J by 0 bases, and 10 bases separated the two germline ends. Looked up from germline, CDR1 is ENHRY and CDR2 is SYGVKD. The CDR3 loop spans 15 amino acids. The CDR3 reads CAISGGGGSYNEQFF. The CDR3 bases are TGTGCCATCAGTGGCGGGGGCGGCTCCTACAATGAGCAGTTCTTC.

Details on this clone: Other DNA sequences in the sample encode the same CDR3. The chain uses TRBV5-1 and TRBJ1-1; D not resolved. This CDR3 comprises 12 residues. V was trimmed by 5 bases and J by 5 bases, leaving 10 bases between them. Germline lookup yields CDR1 SGHRS and CDR2 YFSETQ. The CDR3 here is CASSSGATEAFF. CDR3 DNA: TGCGCCAGCAGTTCTGGAGCAACTGAAGCTTTCTTT.

This rearrangement joins TRBV27 to TRBJ2-3; 12 bases match TRBD2. V trimming: 6 bases; J trimming: 12 bases; junction bases outside the gene matches: 4. The CDR3 consists of 12 residues. Germline V gene lookup returns CDR1 MNHEY and CDR2 SMNVEV (reference sequence). CDR3 DNA: TGTGCCAGCAGACTAGCGGGAGGAAGTCAGTATTTT. It encodes CASRLAGGSQYF.

This chain uses TRBV20-1 with TRBJ2-1; tentative D call: TRBD1 (6 bases). CDR3 length: 10 amino acids. Germline CDR1 reads DFQATT; CDR2 reads SNEGSKA (reference sequence). V dropped 5 bases and J dropped 9 bases, with 8 bases sitting between them. CDR3: CSAWTVEQFF. The CDR3 region has the DNA TGCAGTGCTTGGACAGTTGAGCAGTTCTTC.

V is TRBV11-2 and J is TRBJ2-3, with TRBD2 matching over 8 bases. Trimming cost V 6 bases and J 3 bases; bases outside gene matches: 5. The CDR3 spans 14 residues. Germline CDR1 is SGHAT and CDR2 is FQNNGV. The CDR3 loop reads CASSPGLGTDTQYF. Here the CDR3 DNA reads TGTGCCAGCAGTCCGGGACTAGGAACAGATACGCAGTATTTT. Based on the CDR3 plus reference TRBV11-2 and TRBJ2-3, the full variable domain is EAGVAQSPRYKIIEKRQSVAFWCNPISGHATLYWYQQILGQGPKLLIQFQNNGVVDDSQLPKDRFSAERLKGVDSTLKIQPAKLEDSAVYLCASSPGLGTDTQYFGPGTRLTVL.

This clone appeared once. This chain links TRBV6-1 with TRBJ1-2, with 8 nucleotides matching TRBD1. The J segment lost 4 bases and the V segment lost 6 bases, leaving 10 bases of the junction unmatched. The CDR3 has 15 amino acids. Per germline, CDR1 MNHNS and CDR2 SASEGT. This CDR3 reads CASSALRTGIYGYTF. CDR3 nucleotide sequence: TGTGCCAGCAGCGCCCTCAGGACAGGGATCTATGGCTACACCTTC.

Note on this clone: This same CDR3 is encoded by further DNA sequences in the sample. The J gene is TRBJ1-2, the V gene TRBV27, with D possibly being TRBD1 (6 bases). Germline V gene lookup returns CDR1 MNHEY and CDR2 SMNVEV (reference sequence). Trimming cost V 6 bases and J 2 bases, with 10 bases left between them. CDR3 length: 13 residues. The CDR3 loop reads CASSLRGNYGYTF. The CDR3 DNA is TGTGCCAGCAGCCTAAGGGGGAACTATGGCTACACCTTC.

This clone occurred once. The chain recombines TRBV19 with TRBJ2-5; TRBD1 matches 11 bases. Germline trimming cut 6 bases from V and 4 bases from J; bases unmatched to any gene: 1. This CDR3 spans 13 amino acids. CDR1 is LNHDA, CDR2 SQIVND, per germline (reference sequence). CDR3 coding DNA: TGTGCCAGTAGGGACAGGGGGCGAGAGACCCAGTACTTC. Its translation is CASRDRGRETQYF.